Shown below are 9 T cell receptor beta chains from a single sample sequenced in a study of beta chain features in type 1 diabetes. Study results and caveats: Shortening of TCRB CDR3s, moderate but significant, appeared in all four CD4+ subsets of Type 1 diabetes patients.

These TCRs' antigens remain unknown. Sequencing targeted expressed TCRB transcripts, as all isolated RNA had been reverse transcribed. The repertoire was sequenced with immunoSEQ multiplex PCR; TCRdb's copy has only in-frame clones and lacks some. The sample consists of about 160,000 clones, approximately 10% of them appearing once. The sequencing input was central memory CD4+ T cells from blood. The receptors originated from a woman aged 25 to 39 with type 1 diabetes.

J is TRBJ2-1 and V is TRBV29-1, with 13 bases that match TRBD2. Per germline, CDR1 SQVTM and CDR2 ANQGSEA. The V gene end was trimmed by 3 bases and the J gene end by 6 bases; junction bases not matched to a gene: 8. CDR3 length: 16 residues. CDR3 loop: CSVEGIRTSGSNEQFF. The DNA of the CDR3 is TGCAGCGTTGAGGGGATTAGGACTAGCGGGAGCAATGAGCAGTTCTTC.

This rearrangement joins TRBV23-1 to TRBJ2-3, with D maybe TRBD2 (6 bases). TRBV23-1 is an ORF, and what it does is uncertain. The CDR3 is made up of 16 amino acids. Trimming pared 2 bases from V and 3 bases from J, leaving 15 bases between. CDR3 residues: CASSQRRAGITDTQYF. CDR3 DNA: TGCGCCAGCAGTCAAAGGCGGGCGGGAATAACAGATACGCAGTATTTT.

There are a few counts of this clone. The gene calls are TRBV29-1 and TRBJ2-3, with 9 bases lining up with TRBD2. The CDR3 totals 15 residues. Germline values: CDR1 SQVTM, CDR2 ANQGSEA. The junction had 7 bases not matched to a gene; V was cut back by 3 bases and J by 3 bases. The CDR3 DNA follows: TGCAGCGTTGATACAGGGACTAGCCGTACAGATACGCAGTATTTT. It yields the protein CSVDTGTSRTDTQYF.

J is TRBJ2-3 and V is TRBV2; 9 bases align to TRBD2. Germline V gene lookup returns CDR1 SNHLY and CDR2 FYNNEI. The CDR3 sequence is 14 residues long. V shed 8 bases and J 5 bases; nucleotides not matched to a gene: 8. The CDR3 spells CASSASGTQDTQYF. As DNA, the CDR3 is TGTGCCAGCTCGGCTAGCGGGACGCAAGATACGCAGTATTTT.

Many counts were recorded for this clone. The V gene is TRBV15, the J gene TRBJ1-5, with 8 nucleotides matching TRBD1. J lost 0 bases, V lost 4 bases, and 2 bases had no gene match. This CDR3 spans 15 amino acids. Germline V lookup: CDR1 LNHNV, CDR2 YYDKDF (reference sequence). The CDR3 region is CATSTGTGSNQPQHF. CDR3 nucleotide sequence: TGTGCCACCAGCACCGGGACAGGTAGCAATCAGCCCCAGCATTTT.

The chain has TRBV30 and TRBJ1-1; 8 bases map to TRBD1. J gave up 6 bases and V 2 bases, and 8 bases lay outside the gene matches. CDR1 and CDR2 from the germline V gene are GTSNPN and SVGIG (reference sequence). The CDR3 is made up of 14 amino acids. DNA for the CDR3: TGTGCCTGGAGTACGGACAGGGCAAGGCCTGAAGCTTTCTTT. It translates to CAWSTDRARPEAFF.

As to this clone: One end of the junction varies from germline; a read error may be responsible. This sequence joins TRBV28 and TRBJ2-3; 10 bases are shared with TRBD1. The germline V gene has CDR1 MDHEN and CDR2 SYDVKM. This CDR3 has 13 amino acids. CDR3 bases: TGTGCCAGCAGTCCGTCGGGGGACAGGGGAAAAAATTTT. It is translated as CASSPSGDRGKNF.

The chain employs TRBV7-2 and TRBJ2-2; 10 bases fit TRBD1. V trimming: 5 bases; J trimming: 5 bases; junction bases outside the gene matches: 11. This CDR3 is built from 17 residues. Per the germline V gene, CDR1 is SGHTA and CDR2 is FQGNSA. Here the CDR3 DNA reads TGTGCCAGCAGCACCCGGACAGGGGGAGGAGGGACCGGGGAGCTGTTTTTT. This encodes CASSTRTGGGGTGELFF.

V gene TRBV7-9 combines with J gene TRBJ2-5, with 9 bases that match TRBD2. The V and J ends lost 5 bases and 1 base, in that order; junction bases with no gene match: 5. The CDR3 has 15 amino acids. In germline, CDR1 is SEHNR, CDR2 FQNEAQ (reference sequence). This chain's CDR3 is CASSRAGGPQETQYF. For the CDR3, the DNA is TGTGCCAGCAGCCGAGCGGGAGGCCCCCAAGAGACCCAGTACTTC.